This is a list of T cell receptor beta chains from one sample in a study of CD8+CD57+ T cells in acquired aplastic anemia. MiXCR, run by TCRdb on the reads, gives a single entry per CDR3 protein. The sample includes around 170,000 distinct CDR3 sequences, around half of them seen just once. Source material: sorted CD4+, CD8+, or CD8+CD57+ T cells (not recorded which) from PBMCs. These receptors were collected from a human donor with aplastic anemia. Each CDR3 is given with its conserved first and last residue. D genes are given only for firm matches. The size field is filled for only some rows; it gives once, few, many or a size class.

d_call | j_call | v_call | clone_size | cdr3_length | cdr3_aa | cdr3_nt
TRBD2 | TRBJ2-1 | TRBV5-4 | few | 16 | CASSLATSGGVNEQFF | TGTGCCAGCAGCTTGGCCACTAGCGGAGGGGTCAATGAGCAGTTCTTC
TRBD2 | TRBJ2-3 | TRBV7-2 | many | 16 | CASSLVRLLASDTQYF | TGTGCCAGCAGCTTGGTCCGGCTACTAGCGTCAGATACGCAGTATTTT
- | TRBJ2-7 | TRBV12-5 | many | 14 | CASGASLGSYEQYF | TGTGCTAGTGGCGCCTCTTTAGGGTCCTACGAGCAGTACTTC
- | TRBJ2-5 | TRBV9 | - | 13 | CASSEPSSETQYF | TGTGCCAGCAGCGAACCCAGTTCGGAGACCCAGTACTTC
TRBD2 | TRBJ2-7 | TRBV5-1 | - | 14 | CASSFLAGFYEQYF | TGCGCCAGCAGCTTCCTAGCGGGTTTCTACGAGCAGTACTTC
- | TRBJ1-1 | TRBV2 | - | 12 | CASTFRGLQAFF | TGTGCCAGCACCTTTAGGGGGTTGCAAGCTTTCTTT
TRBD1 | TRBJ2-7 | TRBV19 | many | 15 | CASTVTGTGAYEQYF | TGTGCCAGTACCGTTACCGGGACAGGGGCCTACGAGCAGTACTTC
TRBD2 | TRBJ2-1 | TRBV20-1 | - | 14 | CSAAPSGRRNEQFF | TGCAGTGCGGCTCCTAGCGGGAGACGGAATGAGCAGTTCTTC
TRBD2 | TRBJ2-1 | TRBV18 | few | 16 | CASSPPGTSGWDEQFF | TGTGCCAGCTCACCACCCGGGACTAGCGGGTGGGATGAGCAGTTCTTC
- | TRBJ1-1 | TRBV20-1 | - | 12 | CSARAAQLEAFF | TGCAGTGCTAGAGCCGCACAGCTTGAAGCTTTCTTT
TRBD2 | TRBJ2-3 | TRBV10-3 | many | 16 | CAISDSSGRSTDTQYF | TGTGCCATCAGTGACTCTAGCGGGAGATCAACAGATACGCAGTATTTT
- | TRBJ2-5 | TRBV6-6 | - | 12 | CASSTRPETQYF | TGTGCCAGCAGTACTCGCCCGGAGACCCAGTACTTC
- | TRBJ2-5 | TRBV7-2 | once | 14 | CASSAPGGGETQYF | TGTGCCAGCAGTGCTCCGGGGGGCGGTGAGACCCAGTACTTC
TRBD2 | TRBJ2-3 | TRBV7-6 | many | 14 | CASRASGFTDTQYF | TGTGCCAGCAGGGCTAGCGGGTTCACAGATACGCAGTATTTT
TRBD1 | TRBJ1-1 | TRBV7-9 | many | 16 | CASSLWRGQLNTEAFF | TGTGCCAGCAGCTTGTGGAGGGGGCAGCTGAACACTGAAGCTTTCTTT
- | TRBJ1-3 | TRBV29-1 | - | 12 | CSVRFSGNTIYF | TGCAGCGTTCGGTTCTCTGGAAACACCATATATTTT
TRBD2 | TRBJ2-1 | TRBV24-1 | - | 18 | CATSEKGSGLAGADEQFF | TGTGCCACCAGTGAAAAGGGGTCGGGACTAGCGGGAGCAGATGAGCAGTTCTTC
- | TRBJ1-1 | TRBV4-2 | - | 14 | CASSQVGWVTEAFF | TGTGCCAGCAGCCAAGTAGGATGGGTCACTGAAGCTTTCTTT
TRBD1 | TRBJ2-1 | TRBV2 | - | 16 | CASSFLPGQGANEQFF | TGTGCCAGCAGCTTCTTACCGGGACAGGGGGCAAATGAGCAGTTCTTC
TRBD1 | TRBJ1-2 | TRBV2 | - | 13 | CASSSGTVYGYTF | TGTGCCAGCAGTTCCGGGACAGTCTATGGCTACACCTTC
- | TRBJ2-3 | TRBV20-1 | many | 12 | CSARESTDTQYF | TGCAGTGCTAGGGAAAGCACAGATACGCAGTATTTT
- | TRBJ2-1 | TRBV6-6 | many | 11 | CASSYRGQAFF | TGTGCCAGCAGTTACAGGGGCCAGGCTTTCTTC
- | TRBJ2-1 | TRBV15 | once | 13 | CATALGDYNEQFF | TGTGCCACCGCCTTGGGGGACTACAATGAGCAGTTCTTC
- | TRBJ1-6 | TRBV4-1 | many | 15 | CASSLTGPEGSPLHF | TGCGCCAGCAGCTTGACCGGGCCCGAGGGGTCACCCCTCCACTTT
TRBD2 | TRBJ2-7 | TRBV25-1 | - | 16 | CASSEVGTSGSYEQYF | TGTGCCAGCAGTGAAGTGGGGACTAGCGGGAGTTACGAGCAGTACTTC
- | TRBJ2-7 | TRBV20-1 | few | 11 | CSAEQGYEQYF | TGCAGTGCTGAACAGGGTTACGAGCAGTACTTC
TRBD1 | TRBJ1-3 | TRBV7-2 | many | 13 | CASKQGAWNTIYF | TGTGCCAGCAAGCAGGGGGCTTGGAACACCATATATTTT
TRBD1 | TRBJ2-3 | TRBV24-1 | many | 16 | CATSDSGTGVEDTQYF | TGTGCCACCAGTGATTCCGGGACAGGGGTTGAAGATACGCAGTATTTT
- | TRBJ1-2 | TRBV20-1 | many | 15 | CSARDRRGSAYGYTF | TGCAGTGCTAGAGATAGGAGGGGCTCGGCCTATGGCTACACCTTC
- | TRBJ2-2 | TRBV9 | once | 12 | CASSGASGELFF | TGTGCCAGCAGCGGAGCGTCCGGGGAGCTGTTTTTT
- | TRBJ1-2 | TRBV9 | many | 13 | CASSTGTNYGYTF | TGTGCCAGCAGCACCGGGACAAACTATGGCTACACCTTC
- | TRBJ1-4 | TRBV20-1 | many | 14 | CSASLQGWGEKLFF | TGCAGTGCTAGTCTACAGGGCTGGGGTGAAAAACTGTTTTTT
TRBD1 | TRBJ2-7 | TRBV19 | few | 13 | CASRGQDTYEQYF | TGTGCCAGCCGGGGACAGGACACCTACGAGCAGTACTTC
TRBD1 | TRBJ2-3 | TRBV9 | - | 16 | CASSTVRGPYTDTQYF | TGTGCCAGCAGCACCGTAAGGGGGCCCTACACAGATACGCAGTATTTT
- | TRBJ2-7 | TRBV10-1 | - | 14 | CASGKAGGSYERYF | TGCGCCAGCGGCAAAGCCGGGGGCTCCTACGAGCGGTACTTC